This TCR beta chain was found in a study of cytomegalovirus exposure and HLA in healthy donors. V shed 4 bases and J shed 2 bases, with 30 bases lying between them. Germline V CDR1 and CDR2: SGHRS, YFSETQ. This CDR3 spans 20 amino acids. Researchers ran the PCR with 60 Vbeta and 13 Jbeta primers. TCRdb keeps only in-frame clones here, not all; method: immunoSEQ multiplex PCR. The sample shows 80,000 to 100,000 clones, less than 80% of them seen only once. The V and J genes are TRBV5-1 and TRBJ1-1; D is unresolved. The sequence derives from a woman aged 40-49 years in good health and CMV-seropositive. Sequenced sample: PBMCs. CDR3 nucleotides: TGCGCCAGCAGCCCCGGGATTCTAAAACTCCAGGCCCGAAAAAACACTGAAGCTTTCTTT. Translating it yields CASSPGILKLQARKNTEAFF.